This T cell receptor (beta chain) was found in a study of blood T cells in healthy people across ages. Study-wide points: Diversity was estimated from one million T cells, and these estimates were considered underestimates.

Comment on this clonotype: Its antigen remains unknown.

It was with a sample-barcoded 5' primer and a J-beta primer mix that a second PCR of roughly 7 to 12 cycles was run. All cDNA molecules were each tagged by a template-switch adaptor with 12 random nucleotides. TCRdb processed the 5' RACE reads anew with MiXCR; each CDR3 protein has one entry. The sample records roughly 800,000 distinct CDR3 sequences, roughly 24% being singletons. This CDR3 is built from 15 residues. V lost 5 bases to trimming and J lost 6 bases, with 17 bases between them. This sample was also put to use in a study of T cells of mothers and their children. That work adds: Barcodes and 2-4 random nucleotides were added by M1S in the second PCR.

The sequencing sample was made of blood. The sequence came from a boy aged 5-17 years in good health. The chain employs TRBV12-3 or TRBV12-4 and TRBJ1-3, with D unresolved. CDR3 loop: CASSVMLGNANTIYF. The CDR3 DNA reads as TGTGCCAGCAGTGTGATGTTGGGGAATGCAAACACCATATATTTT.